This TCR beta chain was retrieved from a study of PD-L1 blockade in urothelial cancer. Study-level background: Individuals in the cohort had been given 0 to 3 earlier chemotherapy regimens. Analysis of blood occurred 3 weeks (second dose) and 6 weeks after treatment start.

Regarding time point: pretreatment peripheral blood. Sequencing was performed with immunoSEQ multiplex PCR; in TCRdb, only in-frame clones are kept and a portion is missing. The sample yields some 120,000 clones, 84% seen once. The CDR3 spans 15 residues. V dropped 6 bases and J dropped 4; count of bases not matched to a gene: 11. The germline V gene encodes CDR1 SNHLY and CDR2 FYNNEI. To note about this clone: Its target is unknown.

Regarding the study as a whole: Blood TCR clonality below the median before treatment was a predictor of better survival.

This TCR came from a man between 50 and 59 years old with urothelial cancer. V usage is TRBV2 and J usage is TRBJ2-7; TRBD1 agrees at 8 bases. The input for sequencing was PBMCs, taken around atezolizumab (anti-PD-L1) treatment. CDR3 protein: CASSEDRVGEYEQYF. DNA of the CDR3: TGTGCCAGCAGCGAGGACAGGGTGGGTGAATACGAGCAGTACTTC.